The next 12 T cell receptor beta chains were all read from a single sample in a study of Graves' ophthalmopathy and Graves' hyperthyroidism. Beta-chain TCR CDR3 regions were amplified from RNA transcripts. First-round RT-PCR relied on HTBI primers, and a second-round multiplex PCR came next. TCRdb ran MiXCR on the multiplex PCR reads and lists one entry per CDR3 protein. The sample lists hundreds of thousands of distinct CDR3 sequences, 13% to 15% occurring once. Material for sequencing was blood. The receptors derive from a woman aged 25 to 39 with Graves' ophthalmopathy.

This clonotype was counted a few times. The V call is TRBV3-1, the J call TRBJ2-5; no definite D call. Germline CDR1 LGHDT, CDR2 YNNKEL (reference sequence). This CDR3 has 15 amino acids. The germline V and J ends were trimmed by 1 base and 5 bases, with 14 bases remaining between them. The CDR3 loop is CASSQGPVQAETQYF. DNA of the CDR3: TGTGCCAGCAGCCAAGGTCCTGTCCAGGCGGAGACCCAGTACTTC.

In its sample, this clonotype was seen many times. The V gene is TRBV28, the J gene TRBJ1-2; a possible D gene is TRBD1 (5 bases). V was shortened by 2 bases and J by 5 bases, with 15 bases between the two germline ends. Germline-derived CDR1 and CDR2 are MDHEN and SYDVKM. This CDR3 is built from 15 residues. The CDR3 spells CASSLRGSGAYGYTF. The CDR3 DNA follows: TGTGCCAGCAGTTTAAGGGGCAGTGGAGCTTATGGCTACACCTTC.

This clonotype has ten or more counts. J is TRBJ2-2 and V is TRBV27; D tentatively fits TRBD1 or TRBD2 (5 bases each). Germline V gives CDR1 MNHEY, CDR2 SMNVEV (reference sequence). This CDR3 region has 17 residues. Trimming pared 4 bases from V and 4 bases from J, leaving 19 bases between. This chain's CDR3 is CASSYINPGRSTGELFF. CDR3 DNA sequence: TGTGCCAGCAGTTACATTAACCCGGGACGTAGCACCGGGGAGCTGTTTTTT.

This clonotype was observed many times. The gene calls are TRBV6-5 and TRBJ2-7; D possibly uses TRBD1 or TRBD2 (5 bases each). The CDR3 consists of 13 residues. CDR1 is MNHEY and CDR2 is SVGAGI in the germline V gene. With 6 bases removed from V and 0 bases from J, the gap between germline ends came to 9 bases. The CDR3 nucleotides are TGTGCCAGCAGCGGGACGCTCTCCTACGAGCAGTACTTC. As protein: CASSGTLSYEQYF.

This clonotype was observed at least ten times. The V gene is TRBV29-1, the J gene TRBJ2-5; D is tentatively TRBD1 or TRBD2 (6 bases each). V lost 4 bases to trimming and J lost 2 bases, with 8 bases between them. Germline V lookup: CDR1 SQVTM, CDR2 ANQGSEA. The CDR3 runs to 12 residues. CDR3 in amino acids: CSVGGGQETQYF. CDR3 nucleotide sequence: TGCAGCGTTGGAGGGGGGCAAGAGACCCAGTACTTC. Together with reference TRBV29-1 and TRBJ2-5, the CDR3 gives the full variable domain: SAVISQKPSRDICQRGTSLTIQCQVDSQVTMMFWYRQQPGQSLTLIATANQGSEATYESGFVIDKFPISRPNLTFSTLTVSNMSPEDSSIYLCSVGGGQETQYFGPGTRLLVL.

This clonotype was counted many times. J is TRBJ2-7 and V is TRBV28, with D tentatively TRBD2 (5 bases). This CDR3 is built from 15 residues. The V and J ends lost 6 bases and 0 bases respectively, with 15 bases between them. CDR1 and CDR2 from the germline V gene are MDHEN and SYDVKM. CDR3 nucleotides: TGTGCCAGCAGGACGGCGGGTTCAAGCTCCTACGAGCAGTACTTC. It codes for CASRTAGSSSYEQYF.

In its sample, this clonotype was seen many times. V gene TRBV28 combines with J gene TRBJ1-6; D uncertain. In germline, CDR1 is MDHEN, CDR2 SYDVKM. This CDR3 comprises 12 residues. V gave up 5 bases and J gave up 9 bases, with 8 bases separating them. In nucleotides, the CDR3 is TGTGCCAGCAGTCCCGCCTTTTCACCCCTCCACTTT. Protein product: CASSPAFSPLHF.

The table lists this clonotype with many counts. This chain connects TRBV6-1 to TRBJ1-5; D not resolved. V lost 0 bases and J lost 0, with 18 bases in between. The CDR3 runs 19 residues. The germline CDR1 and CDR2 sequences are MNHNS and SASEGT. The CDR3 loop reads CASSEAGIPGLYSNQPQHF. DNA of the CDR3: TGTGCCAGCAGTGAAGCTGGGATACCGGGCCTCTATAGCAATCAGCCCCAGCATTTT.

A remark on this clonotype: This may be a read error, as it is one base from a much larger clone. The rearrangement joins TRBV7-2 to TRBJ1-6, with TRBD1 matching 11 bases. The CDR3 totals 17 residues. Germline CDR1 is SGHTA and CDR2 is FQGNSA. The CDR3: CASSLGQGAWDNSHLHF. CDR3 DNA sequence: TGTGCCAGCAGCCTTGGACAGGGGGCTTGGGATAATTCACACCTCCACTTT. Full variable domain (rest looked up from reference TRBV7-2 and TRBJ1-6): GAGVSQSPSNKVTEKGKDVELRCDPISGHTALYWYRQSLGQGLEFLIYFQGNSAPDKSGLPSDRFSAERTGGSVSTLTIQRTQQEDSAVYLCASSLGQGAWDNSHLHFGNGTRLTVT.

This chain uses TRBV5-1 with TRBJ2-3; unclear D gene. The germline CDR1 and CDR2 sequences are SGHRS and YFSETQ. CDR3 length: 14 amino acids. V was shortened by 1 base and J by 5 bases, with 11 bases between the two germline ends. CDR3 loop: CASSLYGLVDTQYF. The DNA of the CDR3 is TGCGCCAGCAGCTTGTACGGCCTGGTAGATACGCAGTATTTT.

This chain connects TRBV18 to TRBJ2-7; unclear D gene. The germline V gene has CDR1 KGHSH and CDR2 LQKENI. Trimming removed 6 bases at V and 0 bases at J, with 12 bases between. CDR3 length equals 14 residues. This chain's CDR3 is CASSQYYNSYEQYF. CDR3 sequence (DNA): TGTGCCAGCTCGCAGTATTATAACTCCTACGAGCAGTACTTC.

This clonotype was picked up many times. The chain has TRBV20-1 and TRBJ2-6; D is possibly TRBD1 (5 bases). Germline assignment: CDR1 DFQATT and CDR2 SNEGSKA (reference sequence). The CDR3 has 16 residues. V was shortened by 6 bases and J by 4 bases, with 19 bases between the two germline ends. The CDR3 DNA is TGCAGTGCCCCGATTCATCAGGGTGTCGGGGCCAACGTCCTGACTTTC. It is translated as CSAPIHQGVGANVLTF.